The TCR beta chain described here comes from a study of cytomegalovirus exposure and HLA in healthy donors. Findings of the study overall: High sensitivity and specificity were reportedly achieved when the classifier diagnosed cytomegalovirus status. One later analysis reportedly identified an Asian-associated ancestry cluster that showed fewer N-insertions than the approximately 700-donor mean. The authors considered a cluster of highly shared sequence variants likely to be a sequencing artifact. Indistinguishable V segments such as TRBV6-2 and TRBV6-3 were excluded.

As concerns this clone: Its antigen is undetermined.

The PCR contained 60 Vbeta and 13 Jbeta primers. Assay used: immunoSEQ multiplex PCR; TCRdb lists only in-frame clones, some missing. The repertoire holds under 150,000 clones, with about four fifths as singletons. V was pared by 6 bases and J by 6 bases, with 10 bases of the junction left unmatched. The CDR3 runs to 15 residues. Germline values: CDR1 MNHNY, CDR2 SVGAGI (reference sequence). The specimen sequenced was PBMCs. This chain links TRBV6-6 with TRBJ2-2, with TRBD1 matching 7 bases. The receptor was derived from a male donor in good health and CMV-seronegative. The CDR3 DNA sequence: TGTGCCAGCAGCCACAGAGGGGGCGGACCCGGGGAGCTGTTTTTT. The encoded protein is CASSHRGGGPGELFF.